A selection of T cell receptor beta chains follows, all from one sample in a study of blood T cells in healthy people across ages. TCRdb passed the 5' RACE reads through MiXCR, listing each CDR3 protein once. The sample has some 900,000 distinct CDR3 sequences, around 48% seen once; the top ten hold roughly 13%. Input material: blood. All receptors derive from a young man in good health. Both conserved end residues are part of each CDR3. Fields, in order: CDR3 length, clone size, D gene, J gene, V gene, CDR3 protein, CDR3 DNA. D genes are given only for firm matches. A row's size may be missing; if present it is once, few, many or a size class.

len: 13
abundance: .
d_gene: .
j_gene: TRBJ2-5
v_gene: TRBV20-1
CDR3aa: CNSSNWGQETQYF
CDR3nt: TGCAATAGTAGCAATTGGGGACAAGAGACCCAGTACTTC

len: 15
abundance: .
d_gene: .
j_gene: TRBJ1-6
v_gene: TRBV7-9
CDR3aa: CASSLVGGANSPLHF
CDR3nt: TGTGCCAGCAGCTTAGTTGGAGGGGCTAATTCACCCCTCCACTTT

len: 13
abundance: few
d_gene: TRBD1
j_gene: TRBJ2-3
v_gene: TRBV27
CDR3aa: CATRGWSTDTQYF
CDR3nt: TGTGCCACCAGGGGGTGGAGCACAGATACGCAGTATTTT

len: 14
abundance: few
d_gene: .
j_gene: TRBJ2-3
v_gene: TRBV27
CDR3aa: CASSYEASGDTQYF
CDR3nt: TGTGCCAGCAGTTACGAGGCCTCAGGAGATACGCAGTATTTT

len: 15
abundance: few
d_gene: .
j_gene: TRBJ1-4
v_gene: TRBV29-1
CDR3aa: CSVGSSTVTNEKLFF
CDR3nt: TGCAGCGTTGGGAGTTCGACAGTAACTAATGAAAAACTGTTTTTT

len: 14
abundance: few
d_gene: .
j_gene: TRBJ1-2
v_gene: TRBV28
CDR3aa: CASLTQQDNYGYTF
CDR3nt: TGTGCCAGCCTAACCCAACAGGACAACTATGGCTACACCTTC

len: 12
abundance: .
d_gene: .
j_gene: TRBJ2-7
v_gene: TRBV28
CDR3aa: CASSLVRAEQYF
CDR3nt: TGTGCCAGCAGTTTGGTAAGGGCCGAGCAGTACTTC

len: 12
abundance: .
d_gene: .
j_gene: TRBJ1-6
v_gene: TRBV2
CDR3aa: CASRTSNSPLHF
CDR3nt: TGTGCCAGCCGGACATCAAATTCACCCCTCCACTTT

len: 18
abundance: .
d_gene: TRBD2
j_gene: TRBJ2-3
v_gene: TRBV4-1
CDR3aa: CASSQVVLAGESTDTQYF
CDR3nt: TGCGCCAGCAGCCAAGTGGTATTAGCGGGAGAAAGCACAGATACGCAGTATTTT

len: 14
abundance: .
d_gene: .
j_gene: TRBJ1-4
v_gene: TRBV11-1
CDR3aa: CASSLLGTSGRLFF
CDR3nt: TGTGCCAGCAGCTTGCTCGGGACGAGCGGTAGACTGTTTTTT

len: 16
abundance: .
d_gene: TRBD1
j_gene: TRBJ1-1
v_gene: TRBV7-9
CDR3aa: CASSYGQGLYKTEAFF
CDR3nt: TGTGCCAGCAGTTATGGACAGGGTTTGTACAAAACTGAAGCTTTCTTT

len: 15
abundance: few
d_gene: TRBD1
j_gene: TRBJ2-7
v_gene: TRBV6-5
CDR3aa: CASSPSTGAFYEQYF
CDR3nt: TGTGCCAGCAGTCCCAGTACAGGGGCCTTCTACGAGCAGTACTTC

len: 16
abundance: few
d_gene: .
j_gene: TRBJ2-1
v_gene: TRBV4-1
CDR3aa: CASSRVEGAHYNEQFF
CDR3nt: TGCGCCAGCAGCCGAGTGGAGGGGGCTCACTACAATGAGCAGTTCTTC

len: 15
abundance: .
d_gene: .
j_gene: TRBJ2-1
v_gene: TRBV9
CDR3aa: CASSVSAMRFNEQFF
CDR3nt: TGTGCCAGCAGCGTCTCGGCTATGCGGTTCAATGAGCAGTTCTTC

len: 15
abundance: .
d_gene: TRBD1
j_gene: TRBJ1-2
v_gene: TRBV27
CDR3aa: CASSLTGQGYYGYTF
CDR3nt: TGTGCCAGCAGCTTAACCGGACAGGGGTACTATGGCTACACCTTC

len: 14
abundance: .
d_gene: TRBD2
j_gene: TRBJ2-3
v_gene: TRBV29-1
CDR3aa: CSVGSGGPGDTQYF
CDR3nt: TGCAGCGTTGGTAGCGGGGGGCCCGGAGATACGCAGTATTTT

len: 13
abundance: few
d_gene: TRBD1
j_gene: TRBJ1-5
v_gene: TRBV29-1
CDR3aa: CSVDTGVGQPQHF
CDR3nt: TGCAGCGTTGATACAGGGGTGGGGCAGCCCCAGCATTTT

len: 13
abundance: many
d_gene: TRBD1
j_gene: TRBJ1-2
v_gene: TRBV7-2
CDR3aa: CASSQWTGAGYTF
CDR3nt: TGTGCCAGCAGTCAATGGACAGGGGCCGGCTACACCTTC

len: 20
abundance: once
d_gene: TRBD2
j_gene: TRBJ2-5
v_gene: TRBV4-1
CDR3aa: CASSQGGGTSGGMYQETQYF
CDR3nt: TGCGCCAGCAGCCAAGGAGGCGGGACTAGCGGGGGGATGTACCAAGAGACCCAGTACTTC

len: 13
abundance: .
d_gene: TRBD1
j_gene: TRBJ1-1
v_gene: TRBV6-2/TRBV6-3
CDR3aa: CASSYIQGAEAFF
CDR3nt: TGTGCCAGCAGTTACATACAGGGGGCTGAAGCTTTCTTT

len: 12
abundance: .
d_gene: .
j_gene: TRBJ1-2
v_gene: TRBV7-2
CDR3aa: CASSLVGYSYTF
CDR3nt: TGTGCCAGCAGCTTAGTCGGCTATAGCTACACCTTC

len: 15
abundance: few
d_gene: .
j_gene: TRBJ2-7
v_gene: TRBV6-1
CDR3aa: CASPQDPGSSYEQYF
CDR3nt: TGTGCCAGTCCACAGGATCCCGGGAGCTCCTACGAGCAGTACTTC

len: 15
abundance: .
d_gene: .
j_gene: TRBJ2-7
v_gene: TRBV4-3
CDR3aa: CASSQDRHASCEQYF
CDR3nt: TGCGCCAGCAGCCAAGATCGCCACGCCTCCTGCGAGCAGTACTTC

len: 14
abundance: .
d_gene: .
j_gene: TRBJ1-5
v_gene: TRBV7-9
CDR3aa: CASSLGNHNQPQHF
CDR3nt: TGTGCCAGCAGCTTAGGCAATCACAATCAGCCCCAGCATTTT

len: 14
abundance: .
d_gene: .
j_gene: TRBJ2-7
v_gene: TRBV28
CDR3aa: CASTPGDNSYEQYF
CDR3nt: TGTGCCAGCACCCCGGGGGACAACTCCTACGAGCAGTACTTC

len: 14
abundance: .
d_gene: TRBD1
j_gene: TRBJ1-1
v_gene: TRBV10-3
CDR3aa: CAIRDRGLVAEAFF
CDR3nt: TGTGCCATCAGAGACAGGGGGTTAGTCGCTGAAGCTTTCTTT

len: 15
abundance: .
d_gene: .
j_gene: TRBJ2-2
v_gene: TRBV5-1
CDR3aa: CASRSDSRGTGELFF
CDR3nt: TGCGCCAGCAGATCTGACAGCCGGGGGACCGGGGAGCTGTTTTTT

len: 14
abundance: few
d_gene: TRBD1
j_gene: TRBJ1-2
v_gene: TRBV4-2
CDR3aa: CASSQDWGGGGYTF
CDR3nt: TGTGCCAGCAGCCAAGATTGGGGAGGGGGCGGCTACACCTTC

len: 14
abundance: few
d_gene: .
j_gene: TRBJ1-1
v_gene: TRBV12-3/TRBV12-4
CDR3aa: CASSLPNQNTEAFF
CDR3nt: TGTGCCAGCAGTTTACCAAATCAGAACACTGAAGCTTTCTTT

len: 17
abundance: .
d_gene: TRBD2
j_gene: TRBJ2-3
v_gene: TRBV11-3
CDR3aa: CASSLPLVAGVSDTQYF
CDR3nt: TGTGCCAGCAGCTTACCCCTGGTAGCGGGGGTCTCAGATACGCAGTATTTT

len: 16
abundance: .
d_gene: .
j_gene: TRBJ1-5
v_gene: TRBV28
CDR3aa: CASSLIVGEGNQPQHF
CDR3nt: TGTGCCAGCAGTTTAATCGTGGGGGAGGGCAATCAGCCCCAGCATTTT

len: 15
abundance: once
d_gene: TRBD1
j_gene: TRBJ2-3
v_gene: TRBV27
CDR3aa: CASSRGQGELDTQYF
CDR3nt: TGTGCCAGCAGTCGGGGACAGGGGGAACTAGATACGCAGTATTTT

len: 17
abundance: .
d_gene: .
j_gene: TRBJ1-1
v_gene: TRBV27
CDR3aa: CASKAGGVSETFTEAFF
CDR3nt: TGTGCCAGCAAAGCCGGGGGGGTTTCTGAAACTTTCACTGAAGCTTTCTTT

len: 16
abundance: many
d_gene: TRBD1
j_gene: TRBJ2-1
v_gene: TRBV12-3/TRBV12-4
CDR3aa: CASSPLRDRAANEQFF
CDR3nt: TGTGCCAGCAGTCCCTTAAGGGACAGGGCGGCTAATGAGCAGTTCTTC

len: 13
abundance: .
d_gene: .
j_gene: TRBJ2-7
v_gene: TRBV7-9
CDR3aa: CVSSLEQPYEQYF
CDR3nt: TGTGTCAGCAGCTTGGAACAGCCCTACGAGCAGTACTTC

len: 15
abundance: few
d_gene: TRBD1
j_gene: TRBJ1-5
v_gene: TRBV10-3
CDR3aa: CAISETTGGNQPQHF
CDR3nt: TGTGCCATCAGTGAGACTACAGGGGGAAATCAGCCCCAGCATTTT

len: 14
abundance: .
d_gene: .
j_gene: TRBJ2-3
v_gene: TRBV28
CDR3aa: CASSGRSYTDTQYF
CDR3nt: TGTGCCAGCAGCGGCCGCTCCTACACAGATACGCAGTATTTT

len: 17
abundance: .
d_gene: TRBD1
j_gene: TRBJ1-1
v_gene: TRBV5-5
CDR3aa: CASSLLQGVSKNTEAFF
CDR3nt: TGTGCCAGCAGCTTGTTACAGGGGGTGAGTAAGAACACTGAAGCTTTCTTT

len: 15
abundance: .
d_gene: TRBD2
j_gene: TRBJ2-1
v_gene: TRBV7-9
CDR3aa: CASSLSGGNGNEQFF
CDR3nt: TGTGCCAGCAGCTTGAGCGGGGGGAATGGGAATGAGCAGTTCTTC

len: 15
abundance: .
d_gene: .
j_gene: TRBJ2-5
v_gene: TRBV9
CDR3aa: CASSVRSGFQETQYF
CDR3nt: TGTGCCAGCAGCGTTCGGAGCGGCTTCCAAGAGACCCAGTACTTC

len: 13
abundance: .
d_gene: .
j_gene: TRBJ1-1
v_gene: TRBV6-1
CDR3aa: CASIERGGTEAFF
CDR3nt: TGTGCCAGCATTGAGAGGGGGGGCACTGAAGCTTTCTTT

len: 14
abundance: few
d_gene: .
j_gene: TRBJ2-1
v_gene: TRBV9
CDR3aa: CASSVVSTNNEQFF
CDR3nt: TGTGCCAGCAGCGTAGTGAGCACTAACAATGAGCAGTTCTTC

len: 17
abundance: .
d_gene: TRBD2
j_gene: TRBJ2-7
v_gene: TRBV28
CDR3aa: CASSPRTSGVAGYEQYF
CDR3nt: TGTGCCAGCAGTCCCCGGACTAGCGGGGTTGCTGGCTACGAGCAGTACTTC

len: 14
abundance: .
d_gene: .
j_gene: TRBJ1-2
v_gene: TRBV10-3
CDR3aa: CAISESGAGYGYTF
CDR3nt: TGTGCCATCAGTGAGAGTGGAGCAGGGTATGGCTACACCTTC

len: 16
abundance: few
d_gene: .
j_gene: TRBJ2-3
v_gene: TRBV25-1
CDR3aa: CASSEYVLSGTDTQYF
CDR3nt: TGTGCCAGCAGTGAATACGTCCTATCGGGCACAGATACGCAGTATTTT

len: 16
abundance: .
d_gene: TRBD2
j_gene: TRBJ2-3
v_gene: TRBV11-2
CDR3aa: CASSLDTSGGAHTQYF
CDR3nt: TGTGCCAGCAGCTTAGATACTAGCGGGGGGGCCCATACGCAGTATTTT

len: 12
abundance: few
d_gene: .
j_gene: TRBJ2-7
v_gene: TRBV2
CDR3aa: CASSELTYEQYF
CDR3nt: TGTGCCAGCAGTGAACTCACGTACGAGCAGTACTTC

len: 14
abundance: .
d_gene: TRBD2
j_gene: TRBJ2-5
v_gene: TRBV27
CDR3aa: CASSFTGRVETQYF
CDR3nt: TGTGCCAGCAGTTTTACCGGGAGGGTCGAGACCCAGTACTTC

len: 16
abundance: .
d_gene: .
j_gene: TRBJ2-1
v_gene: TRBV6-2/TRBV6-3
CDR3aa: CASSYLSEGVYNEQFF
CDR3nt: TGTGCCAGCAGTTACCTATCTGAGGGAGTCTACAATGAGCAGTTCTTC

len: 14
abundance: .
d_gene: .
j_gene: TRBJ1-2
v_gene: TRBV3-1
CDR3aa: CASSQDIRGSGYTF
CDR3nt: TGTGCCAGCAGCCAAGATATCAGGGGCAGCGGCTACACCTTC

len: 14
abundance: few
d_gene: .
j_gene: TRBJ1-2
v_gene: TRBV10-3
CDR3aa: CAISAGGDIDGYTF
CDR3nt: TGTGCCATCAGCGCGGGGGGGGATATCGATGGCTACACCTTC

len: 16
abundance: few
d_gene: .
j_gene: TRBJ2-3
v_gene: TRBV5-1
CDR3aa: CASSLGLSPSTDTQYF
CDR3nt: TGCGCCAGCAGTCTTGGACTATCTCCTAGCACAGATACGCAGTATTTT

len: 14
abundance: .
d_gene: TRBD1
j_gene: TRBJ2-3
v_gene: TRBV4-3
CDR3aa: CASSQDDRADTQYF
CDR3nt: TGCGCCAGCAGCCAAGATGACAGGGCGGATACGCAGTATTTT

len: 15
abundance: .
d_gene: .
j_gene: TRBJ2-3
v_gene: TRBV7-2
CDR3aa: CASSLATVSTDTQYF
CDR3nt: TGTGCCAGCAGCTTAGCGACAGTAAGCACAGATACGCAGTATTTT

len: 13
abundance: .
d_gene: .
j_gene: TRBJ1-4
v_gene: TRBV6-2/TRBV6-3
CDR3aa: CASSSGNLGKLFF
CDR3nt: TGTGCCAGCAGTTCGGGGAACCTGGGAAAACTGTTTTTT

len: 15
abundance: few
d_gene: .
j_gene: TRBJ2-5
v_gene: TRBV3-1
CDR3aa: CASSERLRGAETQYF
CDR3nt: TGTGCCAGCAGCGAGCGACTCAGGGGTGCGGAGACCCAGTACTTC

len: 13
abundance: few
d_gene: .
j_gene: TRBJ2-3
v_gene: TRBV11-3
CDR3aa: CASSLGSGNTQYF
CDR3nt: TGTGCCAGCAGCTTAGGATCTGGGAATACGCAGTATTTT